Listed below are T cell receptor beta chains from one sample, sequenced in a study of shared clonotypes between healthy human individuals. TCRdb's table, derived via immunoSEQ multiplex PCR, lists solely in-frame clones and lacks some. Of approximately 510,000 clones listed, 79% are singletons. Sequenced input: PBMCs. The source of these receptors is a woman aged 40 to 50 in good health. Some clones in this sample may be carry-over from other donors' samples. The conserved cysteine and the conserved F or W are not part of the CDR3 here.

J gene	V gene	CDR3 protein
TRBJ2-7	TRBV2	ASRGQDLTTYEQY
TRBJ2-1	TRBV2	ASSDPAPNEQF
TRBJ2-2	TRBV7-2	ASSLGVLAGVGWAGELF
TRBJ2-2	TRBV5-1	ASSPSAGDTGELF
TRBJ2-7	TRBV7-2	ASSLAASGSYEQY
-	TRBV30	AWSAYTYEQY
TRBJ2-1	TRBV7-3	ASSYLGLAGAGEQF
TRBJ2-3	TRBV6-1	ATGGRTSSTDTQY
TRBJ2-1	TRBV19	ASSHPPAYEQF
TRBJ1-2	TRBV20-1	SAKGNYGYT
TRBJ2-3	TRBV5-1	ASSLALAGADTQY
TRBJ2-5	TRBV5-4	ASSFRTGAATQY
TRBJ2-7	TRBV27	ASSLSLAGLPYEQY
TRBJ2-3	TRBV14	ASSQDVGLAISTDTQY
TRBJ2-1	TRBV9	ASSLAGGISYNEQF
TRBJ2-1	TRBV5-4	ASSVRGASSYNEQF
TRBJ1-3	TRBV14	ASNRDSGNTIY
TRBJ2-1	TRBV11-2	ASSFQVVRRPEQF
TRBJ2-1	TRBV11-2	ASSRGGAGNYNEQF
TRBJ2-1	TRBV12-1	ASTSPEQF
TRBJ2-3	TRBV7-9	ASSPWGQGSTDTQY
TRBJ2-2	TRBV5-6	ASSRLTARDTGELF
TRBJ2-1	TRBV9	ASSGPGNNEQF
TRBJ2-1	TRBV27	ASAIGGEQF
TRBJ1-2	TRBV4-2	ASSQGVTANYGYT
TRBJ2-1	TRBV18	ASSPQTSVTYNEQF
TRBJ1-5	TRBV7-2	ASSPPGVHQPQH
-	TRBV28	ASRPGQGYEQY
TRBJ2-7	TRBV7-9	ASSLLAGGPNEQY
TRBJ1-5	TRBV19	ASSMPSGTDNQPQH
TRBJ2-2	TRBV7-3	ASSLREMGELF
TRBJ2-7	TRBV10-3	AISPAGSYEQY
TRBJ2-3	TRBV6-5	ASSPLKSTDTQY
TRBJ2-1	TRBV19	ASSIVPGAGEQF
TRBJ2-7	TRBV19	ASSIEGDSYEQY
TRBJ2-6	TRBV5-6	ASSAWLDSGANVLT
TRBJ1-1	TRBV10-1	ASSENGKAF
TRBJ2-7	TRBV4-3	ASSQEGQMGYEQY
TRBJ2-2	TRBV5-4	ASSLTGRTGELF
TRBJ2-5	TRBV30	AWGVAGVETQY
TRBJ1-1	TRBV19	ASSRPGAGALSLGNTEAF
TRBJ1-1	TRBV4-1	ASSQRLGGTEAF
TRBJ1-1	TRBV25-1	ARFSGITPMNTEAF
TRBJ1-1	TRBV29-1	SVVKGLNTEAF
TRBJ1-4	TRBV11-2	ASSLASYGGARGEKLF
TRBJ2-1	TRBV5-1	ASSWGQVSYNEQF
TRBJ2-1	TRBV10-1	ASSESGTGGNEQF
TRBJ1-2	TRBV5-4	ASSLRGVGYGYT